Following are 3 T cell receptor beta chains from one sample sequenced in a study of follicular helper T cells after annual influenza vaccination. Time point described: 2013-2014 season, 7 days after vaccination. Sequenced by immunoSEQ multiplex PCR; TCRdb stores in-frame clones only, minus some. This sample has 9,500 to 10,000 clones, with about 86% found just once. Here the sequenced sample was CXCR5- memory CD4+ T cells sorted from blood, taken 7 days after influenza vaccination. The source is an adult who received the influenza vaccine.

The chain's CDR3 is CASSKREEGDTQYF. The CDR3 DNA follows: TGTGCCAGCTCCAAGCGGGAGGAGGGAGATACGCAGTATTTT. The J gene is TRBJ2-3, the V gene TRBV5-4, with 9 bases matching TRBD2. CDR3 length: 14 residues. Germline CDR1 reads SGHNT; CDR2 reads YYREEE (reference sequence). The ends lost 7 bases at V and 5 bases at J; junction bases unmatched: 8.

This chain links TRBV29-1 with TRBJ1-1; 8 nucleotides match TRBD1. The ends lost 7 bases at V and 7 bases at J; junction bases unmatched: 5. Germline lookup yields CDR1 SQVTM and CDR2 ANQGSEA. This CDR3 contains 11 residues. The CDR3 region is CSGQGKGEAFF. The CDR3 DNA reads TGCAGCGGACAGGGGAAAGGTGAAGCTTTCTTT.

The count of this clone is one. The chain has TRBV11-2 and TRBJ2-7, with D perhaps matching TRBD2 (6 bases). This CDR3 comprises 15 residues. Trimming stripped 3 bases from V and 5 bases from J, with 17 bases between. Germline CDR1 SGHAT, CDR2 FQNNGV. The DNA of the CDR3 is TGTGCCAGCAGCTTTTATGCGGGGTCGAAGGACGAGCAGTACTTC. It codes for CASSFYAGSKDEQYF. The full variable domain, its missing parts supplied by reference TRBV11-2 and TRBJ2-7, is EAGVAQSPRYKIIEKRQSVAFWCNPISGHATLYWYQQILGQGPKLLIQFQNNGVVDDSQLPKDRFSAERLKGVDSTLKIQPAKLEDSAVYLCASSFYAGSKDEQYFGPGTRLTVT.